This paragraph reports one TCR beta chain. Specified time point: baseline, week 1 (first vaccination visit). Treatment given: pre-vaccination baseline after standard-of-care therapy. The data were obtained in a study of a mutant IDH1 vaccine in newly diagnosed glioma. The data were produced by immunoSEQ multiplex PCR, yet TCRdb's version contains in-frame clones alone and is incomplete. Counted here are about 69,000 clones, 80% to 90% occurring once; the ten biggest clones make up over 2.5%. The V end lost 7 bases, the J end lost 4 bases, and 8 bases lay between the germline ends. CDR3 size: 12 residues. Germline CDR1 is MDHEN and CDR2 is SYDVKM.

The chain employs TRBV28 and TRBJ1-3; D is unclear. The material sequenced was PBMCs, taken from a glioma patient treated with radiotherapy, temozolomide or both. This TCR was recovered from a man aged 25 to 45 with glioma. The CDR3 DNA sequence: TGTGCCAGCACCCTCGGAGGAAACACCATATATTTT. This gives the protein CASTLGGNTIYF.